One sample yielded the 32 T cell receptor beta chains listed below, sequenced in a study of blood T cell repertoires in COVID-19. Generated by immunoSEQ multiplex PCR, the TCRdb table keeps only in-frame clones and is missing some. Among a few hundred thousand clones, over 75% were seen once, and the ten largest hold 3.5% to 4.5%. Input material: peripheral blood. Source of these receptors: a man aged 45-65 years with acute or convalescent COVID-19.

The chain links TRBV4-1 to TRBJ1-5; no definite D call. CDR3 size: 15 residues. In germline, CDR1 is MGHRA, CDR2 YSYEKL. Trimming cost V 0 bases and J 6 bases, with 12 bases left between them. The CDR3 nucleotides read TGCGCCAGCAGCCAAGAAATCCGGGAGGGTCAGCCCCAGCATTTT. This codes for CASSQEIREGQPQHF.

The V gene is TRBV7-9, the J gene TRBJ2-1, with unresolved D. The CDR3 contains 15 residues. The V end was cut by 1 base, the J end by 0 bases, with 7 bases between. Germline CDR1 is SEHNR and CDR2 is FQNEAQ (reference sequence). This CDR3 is CASSLGSSSYNEQFF. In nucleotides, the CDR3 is TGTGCCAGCAGCTTAGGCTCGAGCTCCTACAATGAGCAGTTCTTC.

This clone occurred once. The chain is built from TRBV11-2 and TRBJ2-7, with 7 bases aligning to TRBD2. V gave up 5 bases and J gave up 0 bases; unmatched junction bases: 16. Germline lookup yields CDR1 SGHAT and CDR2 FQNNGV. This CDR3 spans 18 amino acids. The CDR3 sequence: CASSPEERGHPSSYEQYF. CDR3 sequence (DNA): TGTGCCAGCAGCCCGGAAGAGCGGGGCCACCCCAGCTCCTACGAGCAGTACTTC.

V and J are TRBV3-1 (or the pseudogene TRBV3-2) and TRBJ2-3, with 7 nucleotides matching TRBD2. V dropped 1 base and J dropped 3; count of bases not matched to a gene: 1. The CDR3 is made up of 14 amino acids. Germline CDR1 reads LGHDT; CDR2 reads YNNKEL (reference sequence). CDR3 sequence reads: CASSQGLATDTQYF. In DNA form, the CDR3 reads TGTGCCAGCAGCCAAGGACTAGCAACAGATACGCAGTATTTT.

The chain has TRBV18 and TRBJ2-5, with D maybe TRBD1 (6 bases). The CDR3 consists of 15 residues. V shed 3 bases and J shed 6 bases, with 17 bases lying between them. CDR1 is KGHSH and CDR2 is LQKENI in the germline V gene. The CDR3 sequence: CASSPGTTGWKTQYF. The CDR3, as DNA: TGTGCCAGCTCACCCGGTACGACAGGATGGAAGACCCAGTACTTC. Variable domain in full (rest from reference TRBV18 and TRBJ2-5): NAGVMQNPRHLVRRRGQEARLRCSPMKGHSHVYWYRQLPEEGLKFMVYLQKENIIDESGMPKERFSAEFPKEGPSILRIQQVVRGDSAAYFCASSPGTTGWKTQYFGPGTRLLVL.

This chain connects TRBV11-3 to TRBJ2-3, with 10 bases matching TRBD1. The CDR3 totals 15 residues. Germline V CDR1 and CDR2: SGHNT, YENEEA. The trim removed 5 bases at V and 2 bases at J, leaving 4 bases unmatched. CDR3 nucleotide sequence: TGTGCCAGCAGCCGAGGGACAGGGGACACAGATACGCAGTATTTT. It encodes CASSRGTGDTDTQYF.

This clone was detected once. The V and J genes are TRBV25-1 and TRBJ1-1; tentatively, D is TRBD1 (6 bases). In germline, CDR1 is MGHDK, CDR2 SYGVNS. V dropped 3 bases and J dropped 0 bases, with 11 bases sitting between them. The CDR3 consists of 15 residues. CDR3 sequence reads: CASSEPTGMNTEAFF. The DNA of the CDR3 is TGTGCCAGCAGTGAGCCGACAGGAATGAACACTGAAGCTTTCTTT. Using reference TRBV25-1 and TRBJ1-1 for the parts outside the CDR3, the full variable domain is EADIYQTPRYLVIGTGKKITLECSQTMGHDKMYWYQQDPGMELHLIHYSYGVNSTEKGDLSSESTVSRIRTEHFPLTLESARPSHTSQYLCASSEPTGMNTEAFFGQGTRLTVV.

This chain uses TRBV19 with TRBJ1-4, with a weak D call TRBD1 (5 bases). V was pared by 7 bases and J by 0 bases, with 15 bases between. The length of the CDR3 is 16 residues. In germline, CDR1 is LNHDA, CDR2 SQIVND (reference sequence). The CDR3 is CASTLQGKATNEKLFF. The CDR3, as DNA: TGTGCCAGTACTCTTCAGGGCAAAGCAACTAATGAAAAACTGTTTTTT.

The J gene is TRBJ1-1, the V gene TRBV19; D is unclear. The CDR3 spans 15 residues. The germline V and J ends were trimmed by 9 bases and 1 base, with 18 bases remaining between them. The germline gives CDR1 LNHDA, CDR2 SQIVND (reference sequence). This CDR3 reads CASSLIPTPNTEAFF. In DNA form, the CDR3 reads TGTGCCAGCTCCTTAATACCTACCCCGAACACTGAAGCTTTCTTT. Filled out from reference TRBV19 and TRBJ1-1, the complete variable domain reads DGGITQSPKYLFRKEGQNVTLSCEQNLNHDAMYWYRQDPGQGLRLIYYSQIVNDFQKGDIAEGYSVSREKKESFPLTVTSAQKNPTAFYLCASSLIPTPNTEAFFGQGTRLTVV.

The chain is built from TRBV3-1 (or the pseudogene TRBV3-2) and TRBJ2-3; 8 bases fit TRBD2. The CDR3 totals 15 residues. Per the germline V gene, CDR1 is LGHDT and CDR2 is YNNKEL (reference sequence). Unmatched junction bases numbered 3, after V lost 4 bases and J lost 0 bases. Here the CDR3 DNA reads TGTGCCAGCAGCCCGCGGGGGGTCAGCACAGATACGCAGTATTTT. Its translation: CASSPRGVSTDTQYF.

The CDR3 loop is CASSWGQGADTQYF. DNA of the CDR3: TGTGCCAGCAGCTGGGGACAGGGAGCAGATACGCAGTATTTT. J is TRBJ2-3 and V is TRBV5-8; 9 bases line up with TRBD1. This CDR3 has 14 amino acids. V was clipped by 3 bases and J by 4 bases; unmatched bases: 3. Germline V gives CDR1 SGHTS, CDR2 YDEGEE.

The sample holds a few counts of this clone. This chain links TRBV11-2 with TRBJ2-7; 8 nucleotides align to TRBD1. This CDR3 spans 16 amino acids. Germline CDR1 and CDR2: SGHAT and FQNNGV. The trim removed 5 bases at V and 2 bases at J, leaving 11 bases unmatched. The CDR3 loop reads CASSPHRGAATYEQYF. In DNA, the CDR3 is TGTGCCAGCAGCCCTCACAGGGGGGCGGCCACCTACGAGCAGTACTTC.

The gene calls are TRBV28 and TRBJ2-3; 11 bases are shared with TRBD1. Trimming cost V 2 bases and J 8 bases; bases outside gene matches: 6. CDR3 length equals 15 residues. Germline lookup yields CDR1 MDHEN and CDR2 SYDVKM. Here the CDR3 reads CASSLRGQGVGTQYF. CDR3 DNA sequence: TGTGCCAGCAGTTTACGGGGACAGGGGGTAGGTACGCAGTATTTT.

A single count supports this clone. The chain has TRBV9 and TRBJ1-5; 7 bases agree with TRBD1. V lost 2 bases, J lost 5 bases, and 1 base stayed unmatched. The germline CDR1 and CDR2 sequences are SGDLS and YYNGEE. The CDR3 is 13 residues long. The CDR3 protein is CASSVDRDQPQHF. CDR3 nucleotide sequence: TGTGCCAGCAGCGTCGACAGGGATCAGCCCCAGCATTTT.

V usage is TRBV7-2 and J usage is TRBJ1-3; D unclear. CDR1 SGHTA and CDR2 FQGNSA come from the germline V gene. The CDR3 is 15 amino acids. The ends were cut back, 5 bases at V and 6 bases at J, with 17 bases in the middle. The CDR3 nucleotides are TGTGCCAGCAGCATAACTCCCCTATTAGAAAACACCATATATTTT. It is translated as CASSITPLLENTIYF.

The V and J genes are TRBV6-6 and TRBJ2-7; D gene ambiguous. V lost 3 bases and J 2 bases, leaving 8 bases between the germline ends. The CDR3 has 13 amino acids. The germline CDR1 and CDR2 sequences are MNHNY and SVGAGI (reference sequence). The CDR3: CASSYGQPYEQYF. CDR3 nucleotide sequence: TGTGCCAGCAGTTATGGGCAGCCCTACGAGCAGTACTTC.

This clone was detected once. Written as DNA, the CDR3 is TGTGCCAGCAGCTTCCGCGGAACTATGCGCTACACCTTC. Protein: CASSFRGTMRYTF. The chain joins TRBV7-2 to TRBJ1-2; D is unclear. Trimming left V 3 bases short and J 9 bases short, with 14 bases between. Germline CDR1 reads SGHTA; CDR2 reads FQGNSA. The CDR3 covers 13 residues.

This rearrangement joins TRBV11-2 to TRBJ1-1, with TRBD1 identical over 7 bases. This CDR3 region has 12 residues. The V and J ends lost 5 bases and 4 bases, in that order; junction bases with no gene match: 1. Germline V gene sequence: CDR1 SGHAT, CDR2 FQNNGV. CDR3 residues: CASSPGGTEAFF. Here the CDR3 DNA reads TGTGCCAGCAGCCCAGGGGGCACTGAAGCTTTCTTT. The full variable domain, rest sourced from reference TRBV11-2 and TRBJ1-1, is EAGVAQSPRYKIIEKRQSVAFWCNPISGHATLYWYQQILGQGPKLLIQFQNNGVVDDSQLPKDRFSAERLKGVDSTLKIQPAKLEDSAVYLCASSPGGTEAFFGQGTRLTVV.

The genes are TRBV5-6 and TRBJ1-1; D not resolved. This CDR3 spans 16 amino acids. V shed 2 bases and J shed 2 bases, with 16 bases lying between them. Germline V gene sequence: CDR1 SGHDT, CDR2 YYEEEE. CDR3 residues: CASSLGYQATNTEAFF. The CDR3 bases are TGTGCCAGCAGCTTAGGATATCAGGCAACCAACACTGAAGCTTTCTTT.

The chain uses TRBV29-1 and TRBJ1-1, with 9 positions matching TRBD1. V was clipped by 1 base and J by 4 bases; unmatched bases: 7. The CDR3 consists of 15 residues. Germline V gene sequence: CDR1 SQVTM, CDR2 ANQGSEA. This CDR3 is CSVEAPTGGLTEAFF. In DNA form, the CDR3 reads TGCAGCGTTGAAGCTCCGACAGGGGGTCTCACTGAAGCTTTCTTT.

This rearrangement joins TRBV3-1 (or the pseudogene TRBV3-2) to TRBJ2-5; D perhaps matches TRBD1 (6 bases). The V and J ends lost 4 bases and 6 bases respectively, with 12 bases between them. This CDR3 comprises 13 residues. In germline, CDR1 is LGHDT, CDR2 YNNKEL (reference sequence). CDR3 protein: CASSPQGRQTQYF. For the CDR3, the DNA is TGTGCCAGCAGCCCCCAGGGGCGGCAGACCCAGTACTTC.

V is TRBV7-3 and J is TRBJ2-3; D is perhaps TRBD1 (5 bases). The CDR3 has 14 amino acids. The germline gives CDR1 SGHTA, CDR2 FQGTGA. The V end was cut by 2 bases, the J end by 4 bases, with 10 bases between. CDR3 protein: CASSLPREADTQYF. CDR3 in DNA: TGTGCCAGCAGCTTACCCAGGGAAGCAGATACGCAGTATTTT. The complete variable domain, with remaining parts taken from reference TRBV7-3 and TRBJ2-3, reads GAGVSQTPSNKVTEKGKYVELRCDPISGHTALYWYRQSLGQGPEFLIYFQGTGAADDSGLPNDRFFAVRPEGSVSTLKIQRTERGDSAVYLCASSLPREADTQYFGPGTRLTVL.

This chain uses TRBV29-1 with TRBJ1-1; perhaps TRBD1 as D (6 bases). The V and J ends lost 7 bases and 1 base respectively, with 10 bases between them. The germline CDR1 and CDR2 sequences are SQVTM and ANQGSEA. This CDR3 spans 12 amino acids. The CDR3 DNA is TGCAGCGCGGGGGCCCGGAACACTGAAGCTTTCTTT. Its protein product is CSAGARNTEAFF.

Here the CDR3 reads CASRPTGVGQPQHF. The CDR3 DNA reads as TGTGCCAGCAGACCGACAGGGGTTGGACAGCCCCAGCATTTT. This chain uses TRBV6-5 with TRBJ1-5, with 8 bases that match TRBD1. Per the germline V gene, CDR1 is MNHEY and CDR2 is SVGAGI. The length of the CDR3 is 14 residues. V shed 6 bases, J shed 7 bases, and the junction held 8 bases outside the gene matches.

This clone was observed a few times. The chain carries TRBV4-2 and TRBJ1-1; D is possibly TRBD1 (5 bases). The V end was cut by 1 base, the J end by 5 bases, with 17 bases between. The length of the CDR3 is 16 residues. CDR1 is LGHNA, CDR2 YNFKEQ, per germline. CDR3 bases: TGTGCCAGCAGCCAAGCTCCTGGGACGCGGGGTACTGAAGCTTTCTTT. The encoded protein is CASSQAPGTRGTEAFF.

CDR3 loop: CASSEAAGQGTSPLHF. DNA for the CDR3: TGTGCCAGCAGTGAAGCCGCAGGACAGGGAACCTCACCCCTCCACTTT. The genes are TRBV6-1 and TRBJ1-6, with TRBD1 matching over 8 bases. V shed 0 bases, J shed 10 bases, and the junction held 8 bases outside the gene matches. This CDR3 has 16 residues. Germline lookup yields CDR1 MNHNS and CDR2 SASEGT.

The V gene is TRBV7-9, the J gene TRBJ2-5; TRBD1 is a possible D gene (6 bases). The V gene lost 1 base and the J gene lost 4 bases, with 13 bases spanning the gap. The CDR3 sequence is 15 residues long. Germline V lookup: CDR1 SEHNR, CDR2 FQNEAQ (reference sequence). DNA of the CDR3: TGTGCCAGCAGCTTAGAGGGGGTTTACGGAGAGACCCAGTACTTC. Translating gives CASSLEGVYGETQYF.

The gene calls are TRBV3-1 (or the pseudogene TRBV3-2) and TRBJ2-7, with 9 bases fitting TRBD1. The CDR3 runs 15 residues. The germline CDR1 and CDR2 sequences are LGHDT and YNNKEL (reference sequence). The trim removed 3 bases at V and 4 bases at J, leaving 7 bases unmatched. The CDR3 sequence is CASSQRTGGPYEQYF. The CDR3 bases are TGTGCCAGCAGCCAGAGAACAGGGGGCCCTTACGAGCAGTACTTC.

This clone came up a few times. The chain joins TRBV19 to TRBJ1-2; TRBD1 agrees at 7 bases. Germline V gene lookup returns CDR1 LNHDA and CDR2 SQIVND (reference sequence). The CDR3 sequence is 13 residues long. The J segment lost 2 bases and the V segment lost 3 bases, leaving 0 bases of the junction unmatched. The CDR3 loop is CASSMTGNYGYTF. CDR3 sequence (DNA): TGTGCCAGTAGTATGACAGGGAACTATGGCTACACCTTC. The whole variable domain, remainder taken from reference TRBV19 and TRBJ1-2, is DGGITQSPKYLFRKEGQNVTLSCEQNLNHDAMYWYRQDPGQGLRLIYYSQIVNDFQKGDIAEGYSVSREKKESFPLTVTSAQKNPTAFYLCASSMTGNYGYTFGSGTRLTVV.

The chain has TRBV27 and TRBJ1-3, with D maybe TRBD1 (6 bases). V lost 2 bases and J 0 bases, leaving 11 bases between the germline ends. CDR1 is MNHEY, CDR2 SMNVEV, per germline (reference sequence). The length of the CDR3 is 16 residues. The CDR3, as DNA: TGTGCCAGCAGTTTACCCAGGGGTGCCTCTGGAAACACCATATATTTT. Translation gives CASSLPRGASGNTIYF.

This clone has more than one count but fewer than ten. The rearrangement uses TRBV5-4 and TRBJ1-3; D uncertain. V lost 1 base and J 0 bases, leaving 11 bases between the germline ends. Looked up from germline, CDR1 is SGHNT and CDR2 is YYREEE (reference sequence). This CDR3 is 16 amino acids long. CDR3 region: CASSLTPGDSGNTIYF. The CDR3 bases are TGTGCCAGCAGCTTGACCCCGGGAGACTCTGGAAACACCATATATTTT.

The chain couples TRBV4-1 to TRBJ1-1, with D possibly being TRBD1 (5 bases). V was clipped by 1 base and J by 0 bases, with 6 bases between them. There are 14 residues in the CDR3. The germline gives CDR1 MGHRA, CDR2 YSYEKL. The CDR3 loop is CASSQGQMNTEAFF. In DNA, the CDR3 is TGCGCCAGCAGCCAAGGACAGATGAACACTGAAGCTTTCTTT.